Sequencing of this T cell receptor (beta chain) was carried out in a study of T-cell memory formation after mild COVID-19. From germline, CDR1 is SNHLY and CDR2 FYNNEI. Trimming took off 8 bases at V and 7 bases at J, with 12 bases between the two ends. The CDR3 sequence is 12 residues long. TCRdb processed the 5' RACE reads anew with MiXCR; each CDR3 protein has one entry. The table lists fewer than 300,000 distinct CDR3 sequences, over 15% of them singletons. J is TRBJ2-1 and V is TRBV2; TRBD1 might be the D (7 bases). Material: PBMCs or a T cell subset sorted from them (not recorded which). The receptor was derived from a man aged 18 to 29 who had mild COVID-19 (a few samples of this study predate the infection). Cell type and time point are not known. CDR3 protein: CASASGGNEQFF. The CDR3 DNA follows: TGTGCCAGCGCCTCAGGGGGGAATGAGCAGTTCTTC.